This TCR beta chain appears in the sequencing data of a study of vaccination effects on CD4 cells after COVID-19. Study-level information: Each participant was given two doses of one vaccine (BNT162b2 or mRNA-1273).

Produced via immunoSEQ multiplex PCR; TCRdb's table is partial and in-frame only. The sample has tens of thousands of clones; about 73% are singletons. The sample holds a few counts of this clone. No antigen is known for it. Trimming cost V 9 bases and J 2 bases, with 14 bases left between them. The CDR3 is 14 amino acids. The V gene's germline CDR1 is MNHEY and CDR2 SVGAGI. Whole-study findings and limits: Late post-vaccination samples showed marked contraction of infection- and vaccine-induced clones.

Sequencing followed a ViraFEST assay step that expanded antigen-specific CD4+ T cells with viral peptide pools. Isolating CD4+ T cells followed ten to eleven days of culture. The J gene is TRBJ2-1, the V gene TRBV6-5; TRBD2 might be the D (6 bases). The TCR originated in a human donor who received a COVID-19 vaccine. The sample was CD4+ T cells from PBMCs cultured with HCoV-229E spike peptides, taken before COVID-19 vaccination. Here the CDR3 reads CASHGGSAYNEQFF. CDR3 nucleotides: TGTGCCAGTCACGGGGGAAGTGCCTACAATGAGCAGTTCTTC.